This paragraph reports one T cell receptor (beta chain). Antigen specificity is unknown. In the library, individual cDNA molecules carried attached unique molecular identifiers. TCRdb passed the 5' RACE reads through MiXCR, listing each CDR3 protein once. This sample has about 40,000 distinct CDR3 sequences, with roughly 8% found just once. This specimen comes from a study of early T cells in non-severe SARS-CoV-2 infection. Looking at the study overall: RNA in bulk from unsorted whole blood was sequenced, and chains were unpaired. Study observations and caveats: Anti-spike CD8 responses were favored by VDJdb matching, which missed private and CD4 specificities.

The receptor was derived from an adult who was a healthcare worker with PCR-confirmed SARS-CoV-2 infection or an uninfected control (not recorded which). The source was whole blood, collected at baseline.

CDR3 residues: CASSGGRDGNSPLHF. CDR3 in DNA: TGTGCCAGCAGTGGAGGCCGGGACGGAAATTCACCCCTCCACTTT. The chain joins TRBV12-3 or TRBV12-4 to TRBJ1-6; possibly TRBD1 for D (5 bases). The CDR3 has 15 residues. V lost 5 bases and J 7 bases, leaving 15 bases between the germline ends.